The source of this T cell receptor (beta chain) is a study of CD8 T cells in ankylosing spondylitis. The study's findings and limits: Within matched ankylosing spondylitis synovial fluid, disease-linked clones were reportedly significantly enriched. Disease-linked clones displayed a CD8+ phenotype and appeared relatively rarely in peripheral blood. In ankylosing spondylitis blood, a motif of seven to nine highly homologous TCR beta variants appeared characteristic.

For TCR beta, libraries came from quantitative 5'-RACE with molecular barcodes. TCRdb recomputed calls from the 5' RACE reads with MiXCR, one row per CDR3 protein. The data show roughly 300,000 distinct CDR3 sequences, with roughly 8% seen just once and about 14% held by the top ten. Ten or more counts support this clonotype. Its target is not known. One end of the junction does not line up with germline, which may come from a read error. The clonotype comes from a male donor with ankylosing spondylitis. Specimen: blood, either unsorted or a sorted T cell fraction (not recorded which).

The CDR3 bases are TGTGCCAGCAGCTGGTCGGAATCCTCCGAGCAGTACTTC. It yields the protein CASSWSESSEQYF. The chain links TRBV12-3 or TRBV12-4 to TRBJ2-7; D remains ambiguous. The CDR3 is 13 amino acids.